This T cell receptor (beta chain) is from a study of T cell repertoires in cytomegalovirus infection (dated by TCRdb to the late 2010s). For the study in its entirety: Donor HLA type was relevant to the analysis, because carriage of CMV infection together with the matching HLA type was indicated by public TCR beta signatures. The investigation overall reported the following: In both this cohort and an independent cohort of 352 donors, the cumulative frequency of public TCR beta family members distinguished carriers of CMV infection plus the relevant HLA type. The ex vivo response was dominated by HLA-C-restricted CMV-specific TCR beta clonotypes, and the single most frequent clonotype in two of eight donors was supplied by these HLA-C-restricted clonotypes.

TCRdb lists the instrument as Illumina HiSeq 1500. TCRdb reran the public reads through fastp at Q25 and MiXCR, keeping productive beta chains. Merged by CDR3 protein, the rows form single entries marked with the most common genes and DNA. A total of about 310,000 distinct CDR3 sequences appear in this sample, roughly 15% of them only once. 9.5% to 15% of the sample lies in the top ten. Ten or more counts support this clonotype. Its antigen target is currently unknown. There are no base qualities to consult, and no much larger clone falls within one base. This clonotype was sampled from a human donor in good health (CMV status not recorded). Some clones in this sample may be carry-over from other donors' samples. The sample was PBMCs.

The DNA sequence is TGTGCCAGCAGCGACCCCACAGAAGGAGATACGCAGTATTTT. This is translated as CASSDPTEGDTQYF. The chain was built from TRBV11-2 and TRBJ2-3; a confident D gene designation cannot be given. Looking up the germline V gene yields CDR1 SGHAT and CDR2 FQNNGV. The V end loses 5 bases and the J end loses 5 bases, and a stretch of 14 bases separates them. The CDR3 spans 14 residues, from the cysteine through the phenylalanine. Only the CDR3 DNA is retained, 42 bases long and in frame from the first base.